One sample yielded the 28 T cell receptor beta chains listed below, sequenced in a study of tumor and adjacent non-tumor tissue in lung cancer. This sample's RNA came from whole unsorted tissue. Three rounds of nested PCR, following a modified ARM-PCR protocol, produced the TCRbeta library. One entry per CDR3 protein results from TCRdb running MiXCR on the multiplex PCR reads. This table holds over 110,000 distinct CDR3 sequences, roughly 66% found once. Sequencing was performed on lung tumor tissue. The receptors derive from a man between 60 and 75 years old with small cell lung cancer.

The genes are TRBV11-2 and TRBJ2-1; unclear D gene. The length of the CDR3 is 15 residues. V lost 8 bases, J lost 6 bases, and 20 bases lay in between. Germline lookup yields CDR1 SGHAT and CDR2 FQNNGV. Written as DNA, the CDR3 is TGTGCCAGCGGTAAAACCGAATCCCCAGGCAATGAGCAGTTCTTC. Translation: CASGKTESPGNEQFF.

A word on this clonotype: At one end the junction does not follow the germline gene, possibly because of a read error. The rearrangement joins TRBV20-1 to TRBJ1-2; D not resolved. Germline V gene data show CDR1 as DFQATT and CDR2 as SNEGSKA (reference sequence). The CDR3 totals 14 residues. CDR3 DNA: TGCAGTGCTAGAAATCTACAAGGTAACTATGGCTACATCTTC. Amino acids: CSARNLQGNYGYIF.

Details on this clonotype: A read error may produce the germline difference seen at one junction end. The gene calls are TRBV11-3 and TRBJ2-2; a weak D match, TRBD2 (6 bases). In germline, CDR1 is SGHNT, CDR2 YENEEA. The CDR3 is made up of 17 amino acids. The CDR3 DNA follows: TGTACCAGCAGCCCTCGTCGGGGGTCTGGTTTGGGCGGGGAGCTGCTTTTT. This gives the protein CTSSPRRGSGLGGELLF.

A word on this clonotype: A read error may account for a junction end that differs from germline. The chain recombines TRBV11-1 with TRBJ2-3; TRBD2 matches at 8 bases. CDR1 SGHAT and CDR2 FQDESV come from the germline V gene (reference sequence). The CDR3 has 17 residues. This CDR3 is CASSSRRTSRYTDAQYF. The CDR3, as DNA: TGTGCCAGCAGCTCCCGACGGACTAGCAGATACACAGATGCGCAGTATTTT.

V is TRBV20-1 and J is TRBJ1-1; TRBD1 might be the D (5 bases). Trimming shortened V by 0 bases and J by 3 bases, and 14 bases separated the two germline ends. CDR1 and CDR2 (germline): DFQATT, SNEGSKA (reference sequence). The CDR3 covers 15 residues. The CDR3 coding sequence is TGCAGTGCTAGAGAAATGGGAAGGGGATACACTGAAGCTTTCTTT. It is translated as CSAREMGRGYTEAFF.

This clonotype was counted ten times or more. The rearrangement joins TRBV12-3 or TRBV12-4 to TRBJ2-6; 8 positions agree with TRBD1. J gave up 2 bases and V 6 bases, and 6 bases lay outside the gene matches. CDR3 size: 16 residues. DNA for the CDR3: TGTGCCAGCAGCCAAGTACAGGGGGCTGGGGCCAACGTCCTGACTTTC. Protein sequence: CASSQVQGAGANVLTF.

This clonotype was recorded a few times. CDR3 in amino acids: CASRPLLAGVETQYF. The CDR3 DNA sequence: TGCGCCAGCAGACCCTTACTAGCGGGAGTAGAGACCCAGTACTTC. This chain links TRBV4-1 with TRBJ2-5; TRBD2 matches at 11 bases. Losses at the gene ends were 6 bases for V and 4 bases for J; bases not matched to a gene: 7. This CDR3 has 15 residues. Germline values: CDR1 MGHRA, CDR2 YSYEKL.

The chain carries TRBV20-1 and TRBJ2-1; 9 nucleotides match TRBD1. This CDR3 contains 15 residues. J was trimmed by 4 bases and V by 0 bases; bases with no gene match: 4. Germline CDR1 DFQATT, CDR2 SNEGSKA (reference sequence). The CDR3 sequence is CSARDLGQGYNEQFF. As DNA, the CDR3 is TGCAGTGCTAGAGATCTGGGACAGGGTTACAATGAGCAGTTCTTC.

This clonotype was picked up many times. The chain joins TRBV5-1 to TRBJ2-2; no clear D. Germline lookup yields CDR1 SGHRS and CDR2 YFSETQ. There are 14 residues in the CDR3. The V end lost 4 bases, the J end lost 2 bases, and 9 bases lay between the germline ends. The CDR3 here is CASSQDRNTGELFF. The CDR3 region has the DNA TGCGCCAGCAGCCAAGACCGAAACACCGGGGAGCTGTTTTTT.

To note about this clonotype: At one boundary the junction diverges from the germline segment, which might be a read error. The chain links TRBV6-2 or TRBV6-3 to TRBJ2-2, with D possibly TRBD2 on 6 matching bases. From germline, CDR1 is MNHEY and CDR2 SVGEGT. CDR3 length equals 12 residues. The CDR3 here is CASSSLAWELFF. The CDR3 coding sequence is TGTGCCAGTAGTTCACTAGCCTGGGAGCTGTTTTTT.

A remark on this clonotype: A read error may be the cause here, since a much bigger clone is one base away. The CDR3 is CSARGHRSANTIYF. The DNA of the CDR3 is TGCAGTGCTCGGGGACACCGCTCTGCAAACACCATATATTTT. The J gene is TRBJ1-3, the V gene TRBV20-1, with D maybe TRBD1 (6 bases). This CDR3 is built from 14 residues. Germline loops: CDR1 DFQATT, CDR2 SNEGSKA (reference sequence).

This clonotype appeared many times. The genes are TRBV29-1 and TRBJ2-3; D gene uncertain. Germline values: CDR1 SQVTM, CDR2 ANQGSEA. Deletions cut 3 bases from V and 5 bases from J, with 3 bases between. The CDR3 contains 10 residues. The CDR3 nucleotides are TGCAGCGTTGAGGTAGATACGCAGTATTTT. This sequence encodes CSVEVDTQYF.

This clonotype was observed a handful of times. Sequence at one end of the junction differs from germline and may be a read error. The CDR3 spells CAGSLGHTDTQYF. The CDR3, as DNA: TGTGCCGGCAGCCTTGGACACACAGATACGCAGTATTTT. The gene calls are TRBV12-3 or TRBV12-4 and TRBJ2-3; TRBD1 is a possible D gene (5 bases). The length of the CDR3 is 13 residues.

To note about this clonotype: A much larger clone sits a single nucleotide away, making a read error possible. DNA for the CDR3: TGTGCCAGCAGTTCATGCTACTATGGCTACACCTTC. This sequence encodes CASSSCYYGYTF. The genes are TRBV6-2 or TRBV6-3 and TRBJ1-2; D gene uncertain. The length of the CDR3 is 12 residues. Trimming removed 4 bases from V and 3 bases from J, with 6 bases in between. The germline gives CDR1 MNHEY, CDR2 SVGEGT.

The chain employs TRBV20-1 and TRBJ2-6; D possibly corresponds to TRBD2 (6 bases). Trimming left V 6 bases short and J 0 bases short, with 15 bases between. Germline CDR1 is DFQATT and CDR2 is SNEGSKA (reference sequence). The CDR3 is 16 amino acids. Here the CDR3 reads CSAGGFTRSGANVLTF. CDR3 coding DNA: TGCAGTGCGGGGGGATTCACCCGCTCTGGGGCCAACGTCCTGACTTTC.

The rearrangement uses TRBV7-9 and TRBJ2-1, with 7 bases that match TRBD2. Looked up from germline, CDR1 is SEHNR and CDR2 is FQNEAQ (reference sequence). With 4 bases clipped from V and 7 bases from J, the junction kept 10 bases outside the gene matches. The CDR3 length is 15 residues. The DNA for the CDR3 is TGTGCCAGCAGCTCGGGACTATCGGGGGTGAATGAGCAGTTCTTC. As protein: CASSSGLSGVNEQFF.

This clonotype was seen many times. The chain joins TRBV5-4 to TRBJ2-5; TRBD2 matches 8 bases. CDR1 is SGHNT, CDR2 YYREEE, per germline (reference sequence). The CDR3 runs to 14 residues. J was trimmed by 5 bases and V by 4 bases; bases with no gene match: 7. CDR3 nucleotides: TGTGCCAGCAGCCTCAGCGGGAGTCAGGAGACCCAGTACTTC. Translation gives CASSLSGSQETQYF.

This clonotype was picked up one time. This sequence joins TRBV6-5 and TRBJ2-3; D possibly corresponds to TRBD1 (6 bases). The CDR3 is 15 residues long. Germline CDR1 MNHEY, CDR2 SVGAGI. Between the trimmed V and J ends, which lost 4 bases and 3 bases, there was a span of 14 bases. CDR3 nucleotide sequence: TGTGCCAGCAGTTGCACCTCGCAGGGGACAGATACGCAGTATTTT. Residues: CASSCTSQGTDTQYF.

As for this clonotype: The junction differs from germline at one of its ends, possibly a read error. This chain uses TRBV11-3 with TRBJ2-2; D unresolved. Germline values: CDR1 SGHNT, CDR2 YENEEA. This CDR3 comprises 14 residues. CDR3 coding DNA: TGTGCCGGCAGCGCGTCTGGTGACACCGGGGAGCTGTTTTTT. Amino acid sequence: CAGSASGDTGELFF. The full variable domain, completed using reference TRBV11-3 and TRBJ2-2, is EAGVVQSPRYKIIEKKQPVAFWCNPISGHNTLYWYLQNLGQGPELLIRYENEEAVDDSQLPKDRFSAERLKGVDSTLKIQPAELGDSAVYLCAGSASGDTGELFFGEGSRLTVL.

On this clonotype: A much larger clonotype is one base distant, so this may be a read error. The CDR3 does not close with the conserved phenylalanine or tryptophan, likely indicating a read error. The chain is built from TRBV24-1 and TRBJ2-5; 10 bases fit TRBD1. V was clipped by 9 bases and J by 5 bases; unmatched bases: 8. CDR1 KGHDR and CDR2 SFDVKD come from the germline V gene. CDR3 length: 14 amino acids. The CDR3 bases are TGTGCCACCGACACCGGGACAGGGGCGGAGACCCAGTACTCC. Translation gives CATDTGTGAETQYS.

This clonotype was seen only a few times. An end of the junction does not agree with germline; a read error may underlie this. The rearrangement uses TRBV24-1 and TRBJ2-1; D call uncertain. Germline V gives CDR1 KGHDR, CDR2 SFDVKD. The CDR3 is 14 residues long. The CDR3 sequence: CATSDPRVPNGQFF. In DNA, the CDR3 is TGTGCCACCAGTGATCCCCGGGTCCCGAATGGGCAGTTCTTC.

Concerning this clonotype itself: An end of the junction differs from the germline gene, which may be a read error. V and J are TRBV12-3 or TRBV12-4 and TRBJ1-1; 7 bases are shared with TRBD1. CDR3 size: 14 residues. Written as DNA, the CDR3 is TGTGTCAGCAGTTTAGGGCAGGGGGGCACTGAAGCTTTCTTT. Protein: CVSSLGQGGTEAFF.

On this clonotype itself: One end of the junction is discordant with germline, which a read error may explain. The chain employs TRBV4-2 and TRBJ1-1, with TRBD1 identical over 7 bases. Germline V lookup: CDR1 LGHNA, CDR2 YNFKEQ. The CDR3 has 14 residues. CDR3 nucleotides: TGTGCCAGCATCAAAACTAACAGGGGAACTGTAGCTTTCTTT. It specifies CASIKTNRGTVAFF.

Concerning this clonotype: One base away lies a much larger clone, so this may be a sequencing read error. The rearrangement links TRBV20-1 to TRBJ2-7; 13 bases are shared with TRBD2. V shed 7 bases and J 2 bases; nucleotides not matched to a gene: 11. This CDR3 comprises 16 residues. The germline CDR1 and CDR2 sequences are DFQATT and SNEGSKA (reference sequence). CDR3 coding DNA: TGCAGTGAAACAGGACTAGCGGGGGTAATCCCCTACGAGCAGTACTTC. This gives the protein CSETGLAGVIPYEQYF.

With respect to this clonotype: One junction end does not reproduce the germline sequence, and a read error may be involved. The V gene is TRBV14, the J gene TRBJ1-1, with 7 bases matching TRBD1. Germline CDR1 reads SGHDN; CDR2 reads FVKESK. CDR3 length: 14 amino acids. This CDR3 is CVSSPPGTDFEAFF. The CDR3, as DNA: TGTGTCAGCAGCCCTCCCGGGACAGATTTTGAAGCTTTCTTT.

As for this clonotype: A single base separates this from a much larger clone, so it may be a read error. V is TRBV29-1 and J is TRBJ2-3; D uncertain. Germline-derived CDR1 and CDR2 are SQVTM and ANQGSEA. Trimming took 3 bases from V and 2 from J, leaving 6 bases between them. This CDR3 is 12 amino acids long. The DNA of the CDR3 is TGCAGCGTTGATCCTAACACAGATACGCAGTATTTT. It codes for CSVDPNTDTQYF.

In regard to this clonotype: The final CDR3 position lacks the conserved phenylalanine or tryptophan, pointing to a likely read error. It is unclear where the CDR3 begins or ends on the DNA, so no DNA is shown, and the CDR3 is as TCRdb lists it. The genes are TRBV6-5 and TRBJ2-1; TRBD1, the D gene given by the table, was not confirmed from the DNA. The CDR3 adds up to 17 amino acids, both ends counted. Germline CDR1 is MNHEY and CDR2 is SVGAGI. The CDR3 reads CASSTNRGGSSYNEQLL.

This clonotype has a handful of counts. The J gene is TRBJ2-5, the V gene TRBV24-1; 7 positions match TRBD1. The V gene's germline CDR1 is KGHDR and CDR2 SFDVKD. J was trimmed by 1 base and V by 5 bases; bases with no gene match: 6. The CDR3 extends over 15 amino acids. CDR3 nucleotide sequence: TGTGCCACCAGTGGCGTCGGGACAGCCCAAGAGACCCAGTACTTC. It yields the protein CATSGVGTAQETQYF.